Each of the 15 T cell receptor beta chains below was sequenced from the same sample in a study of shared clonotypes between healthy human individuals. Sequencing was performed with immunoSEQ multiplex PCR; in TCRdb, only in-frame clones are kept and a portion is missing. The data contain about 510,000 clones, 60% to 85% of them singletons. The sequencing sample was made of PBMCs. Every receptor here comes from a woman in her thirties or forties in good health. Some clones in this sample may be carry-over from other donors' samples.

V usage is TRBV30 and J usage is TRBJ2-5; D is unclear. Judging by the DNA end, TRBJ2-7 fits better; the J call may be wrong. The CDR3 has 13 amino acids. The germline CDR1 and CDR2 sequences are GTSNPN and SVGIG (reference sequence). The chain's CDR3 is CAWSVSFESEQYF. CDR3 in DNA: TGTGCCTGGAGTGTGTCCTTCGAAAGCGAGCAGTACTTC.

This sequence joins TRBV6-4 and TRBJ2-3, with 8 bases lining up with TRBD2. Germline V gives CDR1 MRHNA, CDR2 SNTAGT. The V and J ends lost 2 bases and 3 bases, in that order; junction bases with no gene match: 4. The CDR3 runs to 15 residues. In DNA form, the CDR3 reads TGTGCCAGCAGTGACGGGACTAGTCAAACAGATACGCAGTATTTT. Protein product: CASSDGTSQTDTQYF.

The gene calls are TRBV18 and TRBJ2-5, with 8 bases matching TRBD2. Germline V gene data show CDR1 as KGHSH and CDR2 as LQKENI. The V gene end was trimmed by 2 bases and the J gene end by 4 bases; junction bases not matched to a gene: 9. The CDR3 runs to 16 residues. CDR3 DNA: TGTGCCAGCTCACCAAAGTCAGCGGGAGATCGAGAGACCCAGTACTTC. This sequence encodes CASSPKSAGDRETQYF.

The chain joins TRBV5-1 to TRBJ2-5; TRBD1 matches at 10 bases. Trimming took 4 bases from V and 5 from J; bases not matched to a gene: 8. CDR1 is SGHRS and CDR2 is YFSETQ in the germline V gene. The CDR3 extends over 15 amino acids. The CDR3 region has the DNA TGCGCCAGCAGCCCCCGGGACAGGGGTTCGGAGACCCAGTACTTC. Its translation is CASSPRDRGSETQYF.

The V gene is TRBV19, the J gene TRBJ2-1; perhaps TRBD2 as D (6 bases). Deletions cut 4 bases from V and 0 bases from J, with 13 bases between. CDR1 and CDR2 (germline): LNHDA, SQIVND (reference sequence). This CDR3 has 16 amino acids. The CDR3 DNA reads as TGTGCCAGTAGTAGGGGACTGGCCGGCTCCTACAATGAGCAGTTCTTC. Residues: CASSRGLAGSYNEQFF. The entire variable domain, with the rest obtained from reference TRBV19 and TRBJ2-1, is as follows: DGGITQSPKYLFRKEGQNVTLSCEQNLNHDAMYWYRQDPGQGLRLIYYSQIVNDFQKGDIAEGYSVSREKKESFPLTVTSAQKNPTAFYLCASSRGLAGSYNEQFFGPGTRLTVL.

V is TRBV28 and J is TRBJ1-1, with D perhaps TRBD1 (6 bases). V was trimmed by 6 bases and J by 3 bases, leaving 11 bases between them. Per germline, CDR1 MDHEN and CDR2 SYDVKM. The CDR3 consists of 13 residues. Here the CDR3 reads CASSKGGDTEAFF. CDR3 nucleotides: TGTGCCAGCAGCAAGGGGGGAGACACTGAAGCTTTCTTT.

This chain links TRBV23-1 with TRBJ2-6; D may be TRBD1 (6 bases). TRBV23-1 is identified as an open reading frame with a role that is uncertain. V lost 2 bases and J 1 base, leaving 15 bases between the germline ends. There are 18 residues in the CDR3. DNA for the CDR3: TGCGCCAGCAGTCAAGAAACAGGGATGGGGTCTGGGGCCAACGTCCTGACTTTC. Its translation: CASSQETGMGSGANVLTF.

J is TRBJ2-3 and V is TRBV11-3; 10 bases map to TRBD2. Looked up from germline, CDR1 is SGHNT and CDR2 is YENEEA. The CDR3 extends over 14 amino acids. V was pared by 5 bases and J by 4 bases, with 3 bases of the junction left unmatched. The CDR3 spells CASSQGLAADTQYF. The CDR3 bases are TGTGCCAGCAGCCAAGGACTAGCGGCAGATACGCAGTATTTT.

The table lists this clone with a few counts. The chain carries TRBV25-1 and TRBJ1-5; 10 positions agree with TRBD1. The CDR3 runs 16 residues. Germline-derived CDR1 and CDR2 are MGHDK and SYGVNS. V was clipped by 2 bases and J by 6 bases; unmatched bases: 7. The chain's CDR3 is CASSEMDRGDGQPQHF. Here the CDR3 DNA reads TGTGCCAGCAGTGAAATGGACAGGGGGGATGGTCAGCCCCAGCATTTT.

V and J are TRBV6-1 and TRBJ2-1; D perhaps matches TRBD1 (6 bases). V lost 7 bases and J lost 4, with 17 bases in between. The germline V gene has CDR1 MNHNS and CDR2 SASEGT. The CDR3 covers 15 residues. The CDR3 region has the DNA TGTGCCAGCACCCAAAGGCAGGGGATATACAATGAGCAGTTCTTC. Protein: CASTQRQGIYNEQFF.

The chain joins TRBV28 to TRBJ2-3; unclear D gene. The V end lost 6 bases, the J end lost 3 bases, and 19 bases lay between the germline ends. This CDR3 has 16 residues. Germline loops: CDR1 MDHEN, CDR2 SYDVKM. CDR3 nucleotide sequence: TGTGCCAGCAGCCTTACAACGGGTTGGGGAACAGATACGCAGTATTTT. It translates to CASSLTTGWGTDTQYF.

The rearrangement links TRBV15 to TRBJ2-7; 8 nucleotides align to TRBD2. V gave up 5 bases and J gave up 0 bases; unmatched junction bases: 6. CDR1 is LNHNV, CDR2 YYDKDF, per germline (reference sequence). The CDR3 is 15 residues long. The CDR3 DNA reads TGTGCCACCAGCGGAGCGGGAGACCTCTCCTACGAGCAGTACTTC. Protein product: CATSGAGDLSYEQYF.

The gene calls are TRBV27 and TRBJ1-1, with unresolved D. Germline lookup yields CDR1 MNHEY and CDR2 SMNVEV (reference sequence). The CDR3 contains 14 residues. The ends were cut back, 6 bases at V and 0 bases at J, with 11 bases in the middle. The CDR3 reads CASSRRIMNTEAFF. CDR3 bases: TGTGCCAGCAGCCGAAGAATAATGAACACTGAAGCTTTCTTT.

This chain connects TRBV7-2 to TRBJ2-6, with 13 bases matching TRBD2. The V and J ends lost 2 bases and 2 bases, in that order; junction bases with no gene match: 3. Germline lookup yields CDR1 SGHTA and CDR2 FQGNSA. This CDR3 is built from 18 residues. CDR3 loop: CASSLYGLAGAGANVLTF. Here the CDR3 DNA reads TGTGCCAGCAGCTTATACGGACTAGCGGGAGCTGGGGCCAACGTCCTGACTTTC.

There are many counts of this clone. This chain uses TRBV7-3 with TRBJ2-7, with D possibly TRBD1 on 6 matching bases. Germline CDR1 is SGHTA and CDR2 is FQGTGA. This CDR3 region has 14 residues. Trimming removed 5 bases at V and 9 bases at J, with 20 bases between. The CDR3 DNA is TGTGCCAGCAGCCCTACCGGGACAAGTACCGCGCAGTACTTC. Encoded protein: CASSPTGTSTAQYF.